This T cell receptor (beta chain) is from a study of CD8 T cells in ankylosing spondylitis. The study's findings and limits: The study looked at matched synovial fluid samples from ankylosing spondylitis patients. Disease-linked clones were reported to be significantly enriched there.

The CDR3 loop spans 14 amino acids. Germline assignment: CDR1 MDHEN and CDR2 SYDVKM. Trimming pared 7 bases from V and 4 bases from J, leaving 16 bases between. Scientists made TCR beta libraries using quantitative 5'-RACE with molecular barcodes. TCRdb called the 5' RACE reads again in MiXCR, with one record for every CDR3 protein. Among 150,000 to 200,000 distinct CDR3 sequences listed, around 10% were seen once. A note on this clonotype: Its target is not known.

The sequenced material came from blood, either unsorted or a sorted T cell fraction (not recorded which). The TCR was taken from a male donor with ankylosing spondylitis or in good health (not recorded which). The rearrangement uses TRBV28 and TRBJ2-5, with D uncertain. The CDR3 bases are TGTGCCAGCACCCCGTCGGGCAGTCGAGAGACCCAGTACTTC. It encodes CASTPSGSRETQYF. Filled out from reference TRBV28 and TRBJ2-5, the complete variable domain reads DVKVTQSSRYLVKRTGEKVFLECVQDMDHENMFWYRQDPGLGLRLIYFSYDVKMKEKGDIPEGYSVSREKKERFSLILESASTNQTSMYLCASTPSGSRETQYFGPGTRLLVL.